The next 18 T cell receptor beta chains were all read from a single sample in a study of blood T cell repertoires in COVID-19. The table came from immunoSEQ multiplex PCR; TCRdb's copy has only in-frame clones and leaves some out. Among roughly 70,000 clones listed, 70% to 75% were seen once. Sequenced: peripheral blood. The source of these receptors is a man aged 60 to 69 with acute or convalescent COVID-19.

This rearrangement joins TRBV21-1 to TRBJ1-1. TRBV21-1 is listed as a pseudogene. This CDR3 contains 15 residues. The CDR3 loop reads CASSNGAGVNTEAFF. The CDR3 nucleotides are TGTGCCAGCAGCAACGGGGCGGGGGTGAACACTGAAGCTTTCTTT.

This clone has more than one count but fewer than ten. The chain carries TRBV7-9 and TRBJ2-7, with D tentatively TRBD2 (5 bases). V dropped 5 bases and J dropped 6 bases, with 11 bases sitting between them. Looked up from germline, CDR1 is SEHNR and CDR2 is FQNEAQ (reference sequence). The CDR3 totals 12 residues. In nucleotides, the CDR3 is TGTGCCAGCAGCCTCCTAGCCGTCGAGCAGTACTTC. Amino acids: CASSLLAVEQYF.

The chain is built from TRBV18 and TRBJ2-1; 7 nucleotides line up with TRBD2. Germline-derived CDR1 and CDR2 are KGHSH and LQKENI. This CDR3 spans 15 amino acids. V lost 3 bases and J lost 15; bases outside the gene matches: 17. CDR3 in amino acids: CASSPRGDPESSPFF. CDR3 coding DNA: TGTGCCAGCTCACCTCGGGGGGATCCGGAATCGAGCCCGTTCTTC.

V and J are TRBV6-1 and TRBJ1-1, with a possible D match to TRBD1 (6 bases). The germline V gene encodes CDR1 MNHNS and CDR2 SASEGT. The CDR3 sequence is 14 residues long. The germline V and J ends were trimmed by 2 bases and 4 bases, with 11 bases remaining between them. The CDR3 protein is CASSERDKGTEAFF. In nucleotides, the CDR3 is TGTGCCAGCAGTGAACGGGACAAGGGCACTGAAGCTTTCTTT.

This chain joins TRBV28 and TRBJ1-1; 12 bases align to TRBD1. The germline V gene has CDR1 MDHEN and CDR2 SYDVKM. With 4 bases clipped from V and 9 bases from J, the junction kept 9 bases outside the gene matches. The CDR3 has 15 amino acids. The CDR3 sequence is CASSSKGQGAVKAFF. CDR3 bases: TGTGCCAGCAGTTCAAAGGGACAGGGGGCGGTGAAAGCTTTCTTT.

This chain connects TRBV9 to TRBJ2-3, with TRBD2 as a possible D gene (6 bases). This CDR3 is 16 amino acids long. Deletions cut 0 bases from V and 1 base from J, with 12 bases between. The V gene's germline CDR1 is SGDLS and CDR2 YYNGEE. The CDR3 protein is CASSVELAEGTDTQYF. Here the CDR3 DNA reads TGTGCCAGCAGCGTAGAACTAGCCGAAGGCACAGATACGCAGTATTTT.

This chain joins TRBV19 and TRBJ2-5, with D possibly matching TRBD2 (5 bases). This CDR3 contains 15 residues. CDR1 is LNHDA and CDR2 is SQIVND in the germline V gene (reference sequence). V was clipped by 3 bases and J by 5 bases, with 16 bases between them. The CDR3: CASSISRGSRETQYF. As DNA, the CDR3 is TGTGCCAGTAGTATTTCGAGAGGGTCTCGGGAGACCCAGTACTTC.

The chain employs TRBV6-5 and TRBJ2-7, with D maybe TRBD1 (5 bases). This CDR3 is 13 amino acids long. Trimming pared 2 bases from V and 4 bases from J, leaving 9 bases between. Looked up from germline, CDR1 is MNHEY and CDR2 is SVGAGI. Written as DNA, the CDR3 is TGTGCCAGCAGTTACCAGGGCCGATACGAGCAGTACTTC. It is translated as CASSYQGRYEQYF.

The chain has TRBV18 and TRBJ1-4; D ambiguous. CDR3 size: 15 residues. The V and J ends lost 3 bases and 4 bases respectively, with 12 bases between them. Per germline, CDR1 KGHSH and CDR2 LQKENI. The CDR3, as DNA: TGTGCCAGCTCACCCCCCGGAGAAGGTAATGAAAAACTGTTTTTT. This codes for CASSPPGEGNEKLFF.

The chain has TRBV6-5 and TRBJ2-5; 7 positions agree with TRBD1. CDR1 is MNHEY and CDR2 is SVGAGI in the germline V gene. V shed 0 bases and J 4 bases; nucleotides not matched to a gene: 2. CDR3 length: 14 amino acids. CDR3: CASSYSGQLETQYF. The CDR3 DNA is TGTGCCAGCAGTTACTCGGGACAGCTAGAGACCCAGTACTTC.

J is TRBJ2-5 and V is TRBV11-2, with 9 bases lining up with TRBD2. Germline V CDR1 and CDR2: SGHAT, FQNNGV. With V trimmed by 2 bases and J by 2 bases, 6 bases remained unmatched. The CDR3 runs to 16 residues. The CDR3 nucleotides read TGTGCCAGCAGCTTATTGAGTAGCGGGGGACAAGAGACCCAGTACTTC. The encoded protein is CASSLLSSGGQETQYF.

For the CDR3, the DNA is TGTGCCAGCAGTACTACTCTCACCGGGGAGCTGTTTTTT. It translates to CASSTTLTGELFF. The rearrangement uses TRBV12-3 or TRBV12-4 and TRBJ2-2; D is unclear. The CDR3 is made up of 13 amino acids. Trimming removed 5 bases at V and 4 bases at J, with 8 bases between.

The V gene is TRBV6-5, the J gene TRBJ2-1; TRBD2 aligns across 9 bases. Looked up from germline, CDR1 is MNHEY and CDR2 is SVGAGI. The CDR3 loop spans 15 amino acids. V shed 6 bases and J 9 bases; nucleotides not matched to a gene: 12. The CDR3 sequence is CASSQLAGLPSEQFF. CDR3 DNA sequence: TGTGCCAGCAGCCAGCTAGCGGGACTTCCCAGTGAGCAGTTCTTC.

The chain couples TRBV11-3 to TRBJ2-3, with TRBD2 matching over 8 bases. Germline CDR1 reads SGHNT; CDR2 reads YENEEA. The CDR3 has 17 amino acids. J was trimmed by 2 bases and V by 3 bases; bases with no gene match: 10. The CDR3, as DNA: TGTGCCAGCAGCTTCGGTACCGGGACTAGTTCCACAGATACGCAGTATTTT. Translated, it gives CASSFGTGTSSTDTQYF.

The V gene is TRBV10-1, the J gene TRBJ2-1, with D possibly TRBD1 on 6 matching bases. The germline V gene encodes CDR1 WNHNN and CDR2 SYGVQD (reference sequence). This CDR3 is built from 12 residues. With 5 bases removed from V and 6 bases from J, the gap between germline ends came to 8 bases. The CDR3 loop is CASSQGSNEQFF. The CDR3 bases are TGCGCCAGCAGTCAGGGGTCCAATGAGCAGTTCTTC.

V usage is TRBV5-6 and J usage is TRBJ2-2; D unclear. The germline gives CDR1 SGHDT, CDR2 YYEEEE. This CDR3 contains 15 residues. Trimming took 6 bases from V and 2 from J, leaving 14 bases between them. The CDR3 DNA reads as TGTGCCAGCACCTTAGAAGTGGCAAACACCGGGGAGCTGTTTTTT. It encodes CASTLEVANTGELFF.

V is TRBV4-1 and J is TRBJ2-4, with TRBD2 matching 10 bases. V trimming: 0 bases; J trimming: 10 bases; junction bases outside the gene matches: 6. The CDR3 runs 15 residues. The germline V gene encodes CDR1 MGHRA and CDR2 YSYEKL. CDR3 sequence: CASSQDSSGGLIQYF. The CDR3 nucleotides read TGCGCCAGCAGCCAAGATTCTAGCGGGGGCTTAATTCAGTACTTC.

This clone showed up just a few times. This chain joins TRBV7-6 and TRBJ2-1, with 8 bases aligning to TRBD2. Trimming at V came to 5 bases and at J to 5 bases, leaving 5 bases not matched to a gene. The CDR3 consists of 14 residues. Germline values: CDR1 SGHVS, CDR2 FNYEAQ. The CDR3 sequence: CASSEGLEDNEQFF. The CDR3 DNA reads as TGTGCCAGCAGCGAGGGACTAGAGGACAATGAGCAGTTCTTC.